This T cell receptor beta chain was retrieved from a study of shared clonotypes between healthy human individuals. Study as a whole: Samples came from a couple of female and a few male donors aged 18 to 49. Three plates each covered CD4 naive and memory; CD8 naive two, CD8 memory one.

TCRdb's table, derived via immunoSEQ multiplex PCR, lists solely in-frame clones and lacks some. The table shows about a million clones, with more than 60% occurring only once. Study observations and caveats: On the whole, naive subsets had larger estimated richness than memory subsets had. With a handful of donors compared, 4% to 5.5% of naive CD4 clonotypes were shared.

A word on this clone: Its antigen remains unknown.

The sample comprised memory CD4+ T cells sorted from blood. The sample's subset: CD45RA-negative fraction. This TCR was recovered from a man aged 18-30 years in good health.

The CDR3 spells CASSGAGETGELFF. CDR3 in DNA: TGTGCCAGCAGTGGTGCGGGGGAGACCGGGGAGCTGTTTTTT. The V and J genes are TRBV2 and TRBJ2-2, with 7 positions matching TRBD2. The V and J ends lost 4 bases and 5 bases, in that order; junction bases with no gene match: 4. The CDR3 spans 14 residues. The V gene's germline CDR1 is SNHLY and CDR2 FYNNEI.